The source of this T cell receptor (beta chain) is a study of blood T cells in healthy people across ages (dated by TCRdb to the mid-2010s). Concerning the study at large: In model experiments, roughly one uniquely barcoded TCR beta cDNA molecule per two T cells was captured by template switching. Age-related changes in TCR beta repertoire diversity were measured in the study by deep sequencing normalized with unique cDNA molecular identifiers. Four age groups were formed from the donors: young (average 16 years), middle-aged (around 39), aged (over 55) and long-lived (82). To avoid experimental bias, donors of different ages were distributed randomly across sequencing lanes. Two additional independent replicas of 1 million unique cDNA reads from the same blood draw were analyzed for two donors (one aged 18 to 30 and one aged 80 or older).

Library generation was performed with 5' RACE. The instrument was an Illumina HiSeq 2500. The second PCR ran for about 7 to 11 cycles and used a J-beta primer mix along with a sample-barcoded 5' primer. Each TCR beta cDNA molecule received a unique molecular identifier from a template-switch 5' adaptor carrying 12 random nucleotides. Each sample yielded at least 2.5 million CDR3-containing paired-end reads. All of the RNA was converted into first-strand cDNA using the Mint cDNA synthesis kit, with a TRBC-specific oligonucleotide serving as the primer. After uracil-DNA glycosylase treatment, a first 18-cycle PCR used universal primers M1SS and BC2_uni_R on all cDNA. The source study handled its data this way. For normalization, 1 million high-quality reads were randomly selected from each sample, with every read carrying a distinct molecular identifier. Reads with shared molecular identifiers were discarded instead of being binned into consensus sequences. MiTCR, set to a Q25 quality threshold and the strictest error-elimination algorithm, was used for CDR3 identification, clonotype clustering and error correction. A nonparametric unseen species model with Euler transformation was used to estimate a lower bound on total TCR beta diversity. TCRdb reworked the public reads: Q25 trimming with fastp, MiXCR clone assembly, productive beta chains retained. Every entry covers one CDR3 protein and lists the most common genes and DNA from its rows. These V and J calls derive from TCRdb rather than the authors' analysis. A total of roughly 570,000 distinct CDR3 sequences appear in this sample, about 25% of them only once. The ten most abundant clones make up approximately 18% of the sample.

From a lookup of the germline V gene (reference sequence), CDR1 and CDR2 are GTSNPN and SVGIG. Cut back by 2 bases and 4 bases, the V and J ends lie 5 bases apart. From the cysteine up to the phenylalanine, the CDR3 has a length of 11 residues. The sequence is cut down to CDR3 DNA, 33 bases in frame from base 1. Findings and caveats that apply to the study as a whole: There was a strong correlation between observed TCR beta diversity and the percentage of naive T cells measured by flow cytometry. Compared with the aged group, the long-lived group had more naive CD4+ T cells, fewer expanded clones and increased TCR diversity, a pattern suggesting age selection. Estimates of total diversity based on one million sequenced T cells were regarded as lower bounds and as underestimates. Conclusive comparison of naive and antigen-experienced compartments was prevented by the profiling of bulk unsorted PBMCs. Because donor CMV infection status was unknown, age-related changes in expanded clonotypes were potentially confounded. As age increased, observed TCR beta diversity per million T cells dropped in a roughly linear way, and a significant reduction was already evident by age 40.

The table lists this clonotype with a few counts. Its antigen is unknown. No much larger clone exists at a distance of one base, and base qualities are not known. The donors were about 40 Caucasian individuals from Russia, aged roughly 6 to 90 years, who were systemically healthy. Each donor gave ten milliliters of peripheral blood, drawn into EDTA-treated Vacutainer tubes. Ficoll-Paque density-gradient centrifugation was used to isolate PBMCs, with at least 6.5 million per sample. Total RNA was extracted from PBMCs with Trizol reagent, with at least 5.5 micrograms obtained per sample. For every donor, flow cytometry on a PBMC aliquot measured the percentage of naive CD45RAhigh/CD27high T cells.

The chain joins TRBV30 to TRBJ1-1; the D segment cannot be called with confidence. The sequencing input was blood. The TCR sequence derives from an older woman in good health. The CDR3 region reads CAWSRGTEAFF. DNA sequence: TGTGCCTGGAGTCGGGGCACTGAAGCTTTCTTT.